Below, 28 T cell receptor beta chains from the same sample are listed, as sequenced in a study of blood T cell repertoires in COVID-19. TCRdb's table, derived via immunoSEQ multiplex PCR, lists solely in-frame clones and lacks some. The sample holds approximately 200,000 clones, less than 90% seen once. The source material was peripheral blood. The receptors stem from a woman between 45 and 65 years old with acute or convalescent COVID-19.

V gene TRBV18 combines with J gene TRBJ2-5; no clear D gene. The germline gives CDR1 KGHSH, CDR2 LQKENI. This CDR3 has 14 amino acids. The V end lost 0 bases, the J end lost 2 bases, and 7 bases lay between the germline ends. As DNA, the CDR3 is TGTGCCAGCTCACCACCGTCAGTTCAAGAGACCCAGTACTTC. It encodes CASSPPSVQETQYF.

The gene calls are TRBV7-8 and TRBJ1-4; a possible D gene is TRBD1 (5 bases). This CDR3 contains 16 residues. V lost 5 bases, J lost 4 bases, and 17 bases lay in between. CDR1 SGHVS and CDR2 FQNEAQ come from the germline V gene. The CDR3 region has the DNA TGTGCCAGCAGCCAACGCACCGGGACTCTTAATGAAAAACTGTTTTTT. Protein sequence: CASSQRTGTLNEKLFF.

The rearrangement joins TRBV7-9 to TRBJ1-5, with D possibly matching TRBD1 (5 bases). The CDR3 contains 12 residues. Germline V gene sequence: CDR1 SEHNR, CDR2 FQNEAQ (reference sequence). V dropped 5 bases and J dropped 13 bases, with 15 bases sitting between them. The DNA for the CDR3 is TGTGCCAGCAGCACGAACGACAGATGGCAGCATTTT. As protein: CASSTNDRWQHF.

The table lists this clone with a count of one. The chain recombines TRBV7-2 with TRBJ2-1; 7 bases map to TRBD1. Unmatched junction bases numbered 8, after V lost 3 bases and J lost 9 bases. Germline CDR1 SGHTA, CDR2 FQGNSA. The CDR3 runs 14 residues. The DNA for the CDR3 is TGTGCCAGCAGCTTTGCAGGGGGAATCGGTGAGCAGTTCTTC. Amino acid sequence: CASSFAGGIGEQFF.

This chain connects TRBV29-1 to TRBJ2-3, with D possibly being TRBD2 (6 bases). In germline, CDR1 is SQVTM, CDR2 ANQGSEA. The CDR3 length is 14 residues. The germline V and J ends were trimmed by 8 bases and 2 bases, with 17 bases remaining between them. CDR3 sequence reads: CSFQAGSITDTQYF. In DNA form, the CDR3 reads TGCAGCTTTCAAGCCGGGAGTATCACAGATACGCAGTATTTT.

The V call is TRBV12-3 or TRBV12-4, the J call TRBJ2-5; D unclear. The CDR3 sequence is 13 residues long. V was trimmed by 5 bases and J by 6 bases, leaving 13 bases between them. The DNA of the CDR3 is TGTGCCAGCAGTAATCTAGAGCTCAAGACCCAGTACTTC. Protein product: CASSNLELKTQYF.

CDR3 bases: TGTGCCAGCAGCTGGGGCCTCAACACTGAAGCTTTCTTT. It is translated as CASSWGLNTEAFF. The V gene is TRBV7-3, the J gene TRBJ1-1, with D tentatively TRBD1 (5 bases). The V gene lost 4 bases and the J gene lost 2 bases, with 8 bases spanning the gap. The length of the CDR3 is 13 residues. The germline CDR1 and CDR2 sequences are SGHTA and FQGTGA.

V and J are TRBV6-5 and TRBJ1-5; 9 bases agree with TRBD1. CDR1 is MNHEY, CDR2 SVGAGI, per germline. Trimming cost V 6 bases and J 5 bases; bases outside gene matches: 5. This CDR3 contains 14 residues. CDR3: CASRPTGGHQPQHF. In nucleotides, the CDR3 is TGTGCCAGCAGACCAACAGGGGGCCATCAGCCCCAGCATTTT.

This sequence joins TRBV6-5 and TRBJ2-7, with a weak D call TRBD2 (6 bases). The germline V gene has CDR1 MNHEY and CDR2 SVGAGI. With 5 bases removed from V and 2 bases from J, the gap between germline ends came to 13 bases. The CDR3 has 14 amino acids. CDR3 region: CASSTPGGTYEQYF. The CDR3 DNA follows: TGTGCCAGCAGTACGCCCGGCGGGACCTACGAGCAGTACTTC.

The chain recombines TRBV6-1 with TRBJ2-4; 9 bases align to TRBD1. The CDR3 is 16 residues long. CDR1 and CDR2 (germline): MNHNS, SASEGT. The junction had 7 bases not matched to a gene; V was cut back by 3 bases and J by 4 bases. The CDR3 DNA is TGTGCCAGCAGTGATGCTACAGGGGGCCCTAAAAACATTCAGTACTTC. Translation gives CASSDATGGPKNIQYF.

The CDR3 protein is CASSGSAGGSGNTIYF. CDR3 nucleotide sequence: TGCGCCAGCAGCGGGTCCGCAGGAGGCTCTGGAAACACCATATATTTT. The chain has TRBV5-1 and TRBJ1-3; D uncertain. CDR1 SGHRS and CDR2 YFSETQ come from the germline V gene. The CDR3 totals 16 residues. Trimming shortened V by 4 bases and J by 0 bases, and 14 bases separated the two germline ends. Variable domain in full (rest from reference TRBV5-1 and TRBJ1-3): KAGVTQTPRYLIKTRGQQVTLSCSPISGHRSVSWYQQTPGQGLQFLFEYFSETQRNKGNFPGRFSGRQFSNSRSEMNVSTLELGDSALYLCASSGSAGGSGNTIYFGEGSWLTVV.

The V call is TRBV25-1, the J call TRBJ2-3; 11 bases are a match to TRBD2. After removal of 4 bases from V and 1 base from J, the junction contained 4 bases not matched to a gene. The germline V gene has CDR1 MGHDK and CDR2 SYGVNS. The CDR3 runs 16 residues. Here the CDR3 DNA reads TGTGCCAGCAGTGCTAGCGGGGGGCCGGGCACAGATACGCAGTATTTT. Translated, it gives CASSASGGPGTDTQYF.

This clone has a single count. This chain links TRBV5-4 with TRBJ2-7, with 8 bases lining up with TRBD1. CDR1 SGHNT and CDR2 YYREEE come from the germline V gene (reference sequence). Trimming cost V 0 bases and J 4 bases; bases outside gene matches: 3. The CDR3 extends over 14 amino acids. CDR3: CASSLDRGMYEQYF. The CDR3 DNA reads as TGTGCCAGCAGCTTGGACAGGGGGATGTACGAGCAGTACTTC.

Only one count was recorded for this clone. The chain is built from TRBV7-9 and TRBJ1-2; tentatively, D is TRBD1 (6 bases). Germline assignment: CDR1 SEHNR and CDR2 FQNEAQ (reference sequence). V was clipped by 4 bases and J by 4 bases, with 13 bases between them. The CDR3 runs to 14 residues. CDR3 amino acids: CASSSLQGSYGYTF. CDR3 DNA: TGTGCCAGCAGCTCCTTACAGGGAAGCTATGGCTACACCTTC.

The chain joins TRBV19 to TRBJ2-7; TRBD1 might be the D (6 bases). V dropped 6 bases and J dropped 2 bases, with 20 bases sitting between them. The CDR3 is 16 residues long. In germline, CDR1 is LNHDA, CDR2 SQIVND (reference sequence). The CDR3 sequence is CASSPRPYRATYEQYF. DNA for the CDR3: TGTGCCAGTAGCCCGAGGCCCTACAGGGCCACCTACGAGCAGTACTTC. The full variable domain, rest sourced from reference TRBV19 and TRBJ2-7, is DGGITQSPKYLFRKEGQNVTLSCEQNLNHDAMYWYRQDPGQGLRLIYYSQIVNDFQKGDIAEGYSVSREKKESFPLTVTSAQKNPTAFYLCASSPRPYRATYEQYFGPGTRLTVT.

The chain uses TRBV6-2 or TRBV6-3 and TRBJ1-5, with unresolved D. In germline, CDR1 is MNHEY, CDR2 SVGEGT. V shed 6 bases and J shed 5 bases, with 14 bases lying between them. The CDR3 extends over 14 amino acids. This chain's CDR3 is CASSPPRGDQPQHF. In DNA, the CDR3 is TGTGCCAGCAGCCCACCCCGAGGAGATCAGCCCCAGCATTTT.

The chain couples TRBV7-2 to TRBJ2-2; perhaps TRBD2 as D (5 bases). This CDR3 region has 16 residues. Germline V lookup: CDR1 SGHTA, CDR2 FQGNSA. V dropped 5 bases and J dropped 4 bases, with 17 bases sitting between them. CDR3 sequence: CASSKIAGGFTGELFF. For the CDR3, the DNA is TGTGCCAGCAGCAAAATTGCGGGTGGGTTCACCGGGGAGCTGTTTTTT.

The chain carries TRBV30 and TRBJ1-5; maybe TRBD1 (6 bases). The CDR3 extends over 17 amino acids. The germline V and J ends were trimmed by 1 base and 5 bases, with 21 bases remaining between them. The germline V gene encodes CDR1 GTSNPN and CDR2 SVGIG (reference sequence). For the CDR3, the DNA is TGTGCCTGGAGTGGGGGGGGGCACCTAAGGGTCGATCAGCCCCAGCATTTT. It is translated as CAWSGGGHLRVDQPQHF.

This chain links TRBV4-3 with TRBJ1-2; D remains unclear. CDR1 and CDR2 from the germline V gene are LGHNA and YSLEER. The CDR3 extends over 14 amino acids. Trimming shortened V by 0 bases and J by 8 bases, and 13 bases separated the two germline ends. The CDR3 protein is CASSQEWGVGGYTF. Written as DNA, the CDR3 is TGCGCCAGCAGCCAAGAGTGGGGAGTGGGAGGCTACACCTTC.

This clone was seen only once. The rearrangement joins TRBV11-2 to TRBJ2-2; D may be TRBD1 (6 bases). Germline loops: CDR1 SGHAT, CDR2 FQNNGV. This CDR3 region has 13 residues. V gave up 7 bases and J gave up 6 bases, with 12 bases separating them. The CDR3 spells CASTTQGPGELFF. The CDR3 nucleotides are TGTGCCAGCACCACCCAGGGGCCCGGGGAGCTGTTTTTT.

The chain employs TRBV3-1 (or the pseudogene TRBV3-2) and TRBJ2-1, with 11 bases fitting TRBD2. Per the germline V gene, CDR1 is LGHDT and CDR2 is YNNKEL (reference sequence). The CDR3 is 14 residues long. V shed 3 bases, J shed 9 bases, and the junction held 4 bases outside the gene matches. This CDR3 reads CASSHLAGGPEQFF. The CDR3 DNA reads TGTGCCAGCAGCCACCTAGCGGGGGGCCCTGAGCAGTTCTTC.

The chain employs TRBV6-5 and TRBJ2-1, with TRBD1 matching over 8 bases. Germline V gene sequence: CDR1 MNHEY, CDR2 SVGAGI. Trimming removed 5 bases from V and 7 bases from J; junction bases left unmatched: 7. This CDR3 spans 14 amino acids. CDR3 protein: CASSLQTGENEQFF. DNA of the CDR3: TGTGCCAGCAGTCTTCAGACAGGGGAGAATGAGCAGTTCTTC.

The CDR3 sequence: CASSRPGTRSQETQYF. CDR3 nucleotide sequence: TGTGCCAGCAGCCGACCCGGGACTCGATCGCAAGAGACCCAGTACTTC. This chain uses TRBV13 with TRBJ2-5; tentatively, D is TRBD2 (6 bases). With 5 bases removed from V and 2 bases from J, the gap between germline ends came to 18 bases. CDR1 is PRHDT and CDR2 is FYEKMQ in the germline V gene (reference sequence). The CDR3 length is 16 residues.

Turning to this clone: This CDR3 is also generated by other DNA sequences in the sample. V gene TRBV12-3 or TRBV12-4 combines with J gene TRBJ2-7; perhaps TRBD2 as D (5 bases). The CDR3 has 11 amino acids. Deletions cut 6 bases from V and 4 bases from J, with 7 bases between. In nucleotides, the CDR3 is TGTGCCAGCAGCCGAGGGTACGAGCAGTACTTC. This translates into CASSRGYEQYF.

The chain recombines TRBV10-3 with TRBJ2-1; 9 bases agree with TRBD2. V trimming: 3 bases; J trimming: 9 bases; junction bases outside the gene matches: 9. Germline V gene sequence: CDR1 ENHRY, CDR2 SYGVKD. The CDR3 has 15 residues. The CDR3 DNA sequence: TGTGCCATCAGTGAACGCCCGGGACTAGCAGTTGAGCAGTTCTTC. The encoded protein is CAISERPGLAVEQFF.

V usage is TRBV5-4 and J usage is TRBJ2-1; 9 bases align to TRBD2. The CDR3 length is 16 residues. V dropped 2 bases and J dropped 4; count of bases not matched to a gene: 7. In germline, CDR1 is SGHNT, CDR2 YYREEE (reference sequence). CDR3 sequence (DNA): TGTGCCAGCAGCTTAGGGCTAGCGGGACCGTACAATGAGCAGTTCTTC. It yields the protein CASSLGLAGPYNEQFF.

V usage is TRBV2 and J usage is TRBJ1-5; D is undetermined. This CDR3 has 12 residues. Germline CDR1 SNHLY, CDR2 FYNNEI. The V end was cut by 8 bases, the J end by 7 bases, with 12 bases between. CDR3: CASHGRLQPQHF. Here the CDR3 DNA reads TGTGCCAGCCACGGTAGACTCCAGCCCCAGCATTTT.

The genes are TRBV19 and TRBJ2-6; a possible D gene is TRBD2 (6 bases). V gave up 10 bases and J gave up 0 bases, with 13 bases separating them. CDR1 and CDR2 from the germline V gene are LNHDA and SQIVND (reference sequence). The CDR3 loop spans 15 amino acids. CDR3: CATGGLSSGANVLTF. As DNA, the CDR3 is TGTGCCACCGGGGGATTAAGCTCTGGGGCCAACGTCCTGACTTTC.